The next 29 T cell receptor beta chains were all read from a single sample in a study of identical twins. TCRdb re-called the 5' RACE reads through MiXCR, storing one row per CDR3 protein. This table has roughly 240,000 distinct CDR3 sequences, approximately 7.3% appearing once. The data were also submitted as part of a second study, on yellow fever vaccine responses in identical twins.

Sequencing used CD8+ T cells sorted from blood. These receptors originate from a woman aged 18-35 years in good health.

This chain uses TRBV7-8 with TRBJ2-3; 11 positions match TRBD2. The CDR3 sequence is 16 residues long. The V gene's germline CDR1 is SGHVS and CDR2 FQNEAQ. V trimming: 5 bases; J trimming: 6 bases; junction bases outside the gene matches: 10. CDR3 DNA: TGTGCCAGCAGCCCTCGCCGACTAGCGGGAATGGATACGCAGTATTTT. Translating gives CASSPRRLAGMDTQYF.

The table lists this clonotype with a few counts. The V gene is TRBV4-1, the J gene TRBJ2-3, with 9 bases identical to TRBD2. The V gene end was trimmed by 7 bases and the J gene end by 6 bases; junction bases not matched to a gene: 8. Germline values: CDR1 MGHRA, CDR2 YSYEKL. The CDR3 is 14 residues long. This CDR3 reads CASKYLAGADTQYF. The CDR3 DNA reads TGCGCCAGCAAGTACTTAGCGGGAGCGGATACGCAGTATTTT.

This clonotype was counted a few times. The genes are TRBV18 and TRBJ2-5; D is perhaps TRBD1 (5 bases). This CDR3 contains 18 residues. Germline loops: CDR1 KGHSH, CDR2 LQKENI. V lost 4 bases and J 2 bases, leaving 23 bases between the germline ends. For the CDR3, the DNA is TGTGCCAGCTCACTAAGGCGGTTAGCAGCCAGGGATCAAGAGACCCAGTACTTC. This encodes CASSLRRLAARDQETQYF.

A remark on this clonotype: Sequence at one end of the junction differs from germline and may be a read error. The chain employs TRBV7-9 and TRBJ2-3; D is possibly TRBD2 (6 bases). CDR3 length equals 14 residues. Per germline, CDR1 SEHNR and CDR2 FQNEAQ (reference sequence). The CDR3 DNA follows: TGTGCCAGCAGCTTGCCTGGGGGATTACTAGCTCCTACGTTT. It encodes CASSLPGGLLAPTF.

The V and J genes are TRBV2 and TRBJ2-5; 7 nucleotides align to TRBD1. CDR1 is SNHLY and CDR2 is FYNNEI in the germline V gene. The junction had 5 bases not matched to a gene; V was cut back by 4 bases and J by 0 bases. This CDR3 comprises 15 residues. CDR3 residues: CASSGIGTDQETQYF. The CDR3 region has the DNA TGTGCCAGCAGTGGGATCGGGACAGACCAAGAGACCCAGTACTTC.

This clonotype was seen more than once but under ten times. The chain employs TRBV7-2 and TRBJ1-3; 8 bases are a match to TRBD1. V lost 5 bases, J lost 0 bases, and 6 bases stayed unmatched. CDR3 length: 16 amino acids. Germline V gives CDR1 SGHTA, CDR2 FQGNSA. Here the CDR3 reads CASSTGQANSGNTIYF. The CDR3 DNA reads TGTGCCAGCAGCACGGGACAGGCGAACTCTGGAAACACCATATATTTT. Full variable domain (missing parts from reference TRBV7-2 and TRBJ1-3): GAGVSQSPSNKVTEKGKDVELRCDPISGHTALYWYRQSLGQGLEFLIYFQGNSAPDKSGLPSDRFSAERTGGSVSTLTIQRTQQEDSAVYLCASSTGQANSGNTIYFGEGSWLTVV.

This clonotype was observed a few times. The chain employs TRBV20-1 and TRBJ2-1; 14 nucleotides line up with TRBD2. V gave up 2 bases and J gave up 6 bases; unmatched junction bases: 15. This CDR3 is built from 19 residues. Germline V gives CDR1 DFQATT, CDR2 SNEGSKA (reference sequence). In DNA form, the CDR3 reads TGCAGTGCTAGACCCCGGGGACTAGCGGGAGACTCCCGGGGCAATGAGCAGTTCTTC. This codes for CSARPRGLAGDSRGNEQFF.

This clonotype has only a few counts. The genes are TRBV10-2 and TRBJ2-1, with 12 bases fitting TRBD2. Germline V CDR1 and CDR2: WSHSY, SAAADI. The junction had 0 bases not matched to a gene; V was cut back by 2 bases and J by 10 bases. The CDR3 spans 13 residues. The CDR3 reads CASSEGLAGEQFF. The CDR3 bases are TGCGCCAGCAGTGAGGGACTAGCGGGAGAGCAGTTCTTC.

This clonotype was seen repeatedly, ten times or more. The V and J genes are TRBV6-2 or TRBV6-3 and TRBJ2-7, with D maybe TRBD1 (6 bases). This CDR3 spans 15 amino acids. From germline, CDR1 is MNHEY and CDR2 SVGEGT. The germline V and J ends were trimmed by 4 bases and 5 bases, with 18 bases remaining between them. CDR3 bases: TGTGCCAGCAGTTTATACCGGGACACCAATAACGAGCAGTACGTC. It yields the protein CASSLYRDTNNEQYV.

This clonotype was counted many times. The chain has TRBV7-9 and TRBJ2-1; 9 bases are a match to TRBD1. This CDR3 is 15 amino acids long. Germline CDR1 reads SEHNR; CDR2 reads FQNEAQ (reference sequence). V trimming: 4 bases; J trimming: 8 bases; junction bases outside the gene matches: 9. CDR3 DNA sequence: TGTGCCAGCAGCTACCGACAGGGGGTGGTGGATGAGCAGTTCTTC. It encodes CASSYRQGVVDEQFF.

CDR3 loop: CASTDRWGTNGELFF. The CDR3 bases are TGTGCCAGCACTGACCGCTGGGGGACTAACGGGGAGCTGTTTTTT. V gene TRBV10-3 combines with J gene TRBJ2-2, with 7 bases matching TRBD2. V lost 10 bases to trimming and J lost 7 bases; unmatched junction nucleotides: 15. Germline CDR1 reads ENHRY; CDR2 reads SYGVKD. The CDR3 is 15 amino acids.

Only a few counts were recorded for this clonotype. V is TRBV20-1 and J is TRBJ2-1; no reliable D call. From germline, CDR1 is DFQATT and CDR2 SNEGSKA (reference sequence). Trimming removed 6 bases from V and 7 bases from J, with 19 bases in between. The CDR3 length is 14 residues. The CDR3 nucleotides are TGCAGTGCCCAGAGTGTATCCACCACAAATGAGCAGTTCTTC. It specifies CSAQSVSTTNEQFF.

The chain combines TRBV3-1 with TRBJ2-1, with TRBD2 as a possible D gene (5 bases). Germline V gives CDR1 LGHDT, CDR2 YNNKEL (reference sequence). The CDR3 extends over 18 amino acids. Trimming cost V 1 base and J 7 bases, with 23 bases left between them. The CDR3 bases are TGTGCCAGCAGCCAAGCCCGGGAATTGAAATATTCAGCGAATGAGCAGTTCTTC. Amino acid sequence: CASSQARELKYSANEQFF.

This clonotype was seen at least ten times. This chain links TRBV20-1 with TRBJ2-5; tentative D call: TRBD2 (6 bases). The V end was cut by 1 base, the J end by 3 bases, with 24 bases between. The germline V gene encodes CDR1 DFQATT and CDR2 SNEGSKA (reference sequence). The CDR3 consists of 18 residues. The CDR3 region has the DNA TGCAGTGCTAGAGGATCTAGCGAACTAAGGGCAATGGAAGAGACCCAGTACTTC. Its translation: CSARGSSELRAMEETQYF.

This clonotype was counted only a few times. The chain recombines TRBV2 with TRBJ1-2, with D unresolved. V dropped 6 bases and J dropped 0 bases, with 14 bases sitting between them. Germline lookup yields CDR1 SNHLY and CDR2 FYNNEI. The CDR3 covers 15 residues. The CDR3 region is CASRTEDYANYGYTF. The CDR3 nucleotides read TGTGCCAGCAGAACGGAGGACTACGCTAACTATGGCTACACCTTC.

This clonotype was seen a handful of times. The V and J genes are TRBV18 and TRBJ2-3; D remains ambiguous. The CDR3 loop spans 15 amino acids. The V end lost 1 base, the J end lost 3 bases, and 11 bases lay between the germline ends. The germline V gene has CDR1 KGHSH and CDR2 LQKENI. Here the CDR3 DNA reads TGTGCCAGCTCACCACAGGTGAGGCAGACAGATACGCAGTATTTT. This codes for CASSPQVRQTDTQYF.

This clonotype has just a few counts. The chain carries TRBV6-1 and TRBJ2-5, with 7 positions matching TRBD1. J gave up 5 bases and V 6 bases, and 6 bases lay outside the gene matches. The CDR3 is 13 amino acids. CDR1 MNHNS and CDR2 SASEGT come from the germline V gene. The CDR3 loop is CASRTDRAETQYF. CDR3 sequence (DNA): TGTGCCAGCAGAACCGACAGGGCGGAGACCCAGTACTTC.

This clonotype has more than one count but fewer than ten. This chain connects TRBV5-1 to TRBJ2-7; 12 positions agree with TRBD2. Trimming removed 3 bases from V and 1 base from J; junction bases left unmatched: 5. Germline V lookup: CDR1 SGHRS, CDR2 YFSETQ. The CDR3 totals 16 residues. The CDR3 nucleotides are TGCGCCAGCAGCTGGGGGACTAGCGGGTATTCCTACGAGCAGTACTTC. Its protein is CASSWGTSGYSYEQYF.

The CDR3 here is CASSTTWTDSYEQYV. As DNA, the CDR3 is TGTGCCAGCAGCACGACCTGGACAGACTCCTACGAGCAGTACGTC. The chain recombines TRBV21-1 with TRBJ2-7; the D segment call TRBD1 is taken from the table without a DNA check. TRBV21-1 is a recognized pseudogene. The CDR3 spans 15 residues.

The chain couples TRBV7-9 to TRBJ2-5; tentative D call: TRBD2 (6 bases). The V end lost 5 bases, the J end lost 2 bases, and 12 bases lay between the germline ends. The germline V gene encodes CDR1 SEHNR and CDR2 FQNEAQ (reference sequence). CDR3 length: 14 amino acids. For the CDR3, the DNA is TGTGCCAGCAGCCCACTGGGGGGACAAGAGACCCAGTACTTC. It yields the protein CASSPLGGQETQYF.

The CDR3 region has the DNA TGTGCCAGCAGTCCCACACACGGGGGATCGGGCTACACCTTC. This translates into CASSPTHGGSGYTF. The V call is TRBV6-1, the J call TRBJ1-2; tentatively, D is TRBD1 (5 bases). V dropped 5 bases and J dropped 8 bases, with 18 bases sitting between them. The CDR3 spans 14 residues. Germline loops: CDR1 MNHNS, CDR2 SASEGT.

The rearrangement joins TRBV2 to TRBJ2-2; no clear D gene. The length of the CDR3 is 15 residues. Trimming removed 8 bases at V and 2 bases at J, with 15 bases between. Germline CDR1 and CDR2: SNHLY and FYNNEI. The chain's CDR3 is CASGPTRSNTGELFF. CDR3 sequence (DNA): TGTGCCAGCGGCCCTACCAGATCCAACACCGGGGAGCTGTTTTTT.

This clonotype appeared a few times. The chain links TRBV10-3 to TRBJ2-7; TRBD2 agrees at 7 bases. J lost 7 bases, V lost 3 bases, and 12 bases had no gene match. Germline CDR1 is ENHRY and CDR2 is SYGVKD. This CDR3 spans 15 amino acids. DNA for the CDR3: TGTGCCATCAGTGATGGGAGGGGACCAGTTTGGGAGCAGTACTTC. Its protein is CAISDGRGPVWEQYF.

V is TRBV20-1 and J is TRBJ2-2, with TRBD2 matching 8 bases. CDR3 length: 15 residues. V gave up 3 bases and J gave up 8 bases; unmatched junction bases: 11. Germline CDR1 is DFQATT and CDR2 is SNEGSKA (reference sequence). This CDR3 is CSASNTGTSTGELFF. CDR3 nucleotides: TGCAGTGCTAGTAACACCGGGACTAGTACAGGGGAGCTGTTTTTT.

In this sample, this clonotype turned up a few times. The chain couples TRBV4-1 to TRBJ2-7, with TRBD2 identical over 16 bases. Germline CDR1 and CDR2: MGHRA and YSYEKL. J was trimmed by 3 bases and V by 3 bases; bases with no gene match: 11. The CDR3 loop spans 19 amino acids. CDR3 sequence: CASSQAYPGLAGGSYEQYF. The DNA of the CDR3 is TGCGCCAGCAGCCAGGCCTACCCGGGACTAGCGGGAGGGAGCTACGAGCAGTACTTC.

This clonotype appeared a few times. CDR3 bases: TGTGCCAGCAGCTCTTGGTTAGCGGGAGCCACAGATACGCAGTATTTT. Its protein product is CASSSWLAGATDTQYF. The chain is built from TRBV5-6 and TRBJ2-3; 9 bases are a match to TRBD2. Germline lookup yields CDR1 SGHDT and CDR2 YYEEEE. V lost 3 bases to trimming and J lost 2 bases; unmatched junction nucleotides: 7. This CDR3 spans 16 amino acids.

In this sample, this clonotype turned up many times. The chain employs TRBV5-1 and TRBJ2-1; the match to TRBD1 covers 10 bases. Germline V gene sequence: CDR1 SGHRS, CDR2 YFSETQ. The V and J ends lost 4 bases and 7 bases, in that order; junction bases with no gene match: 2. CDR3 size: 13 residues. This chain's CDR3 is CASSQDRGNEQFF. The CDR3 nucleotides read TGCGCCAGCAGCCAGGACAGGGGGAATGAGCAGTTCTTC. Drawing the rest from reference TRBV5-1 and TRBJ2-1, the complete variable domain is KAGVTQTPRYLIKTRGQQVTLSCSPISGHRSVSWYQQTPGQGLQFLFEYFSETQRNKGNFPGRFSGRQFSNSRSEMNVSTLELGDSALYLCASSQDRGNEQFFGPGTRLTVL.

This clonotype occurred a few times. The rearrangement joins TRBV6-5 to TRBJ2-7, with D perhaps TRBD1 or TRBD2 (5 bases each). The CDR3 is 11 amino acids. Germline CDR1 reads MNHEY; CDR2 reads SVGAGI. V was clipped by 6 bases and J by 12 bases, with 15 bases between them. Here the CDR3 reads CASSFGGHRYF. CDR3 nucleotides: TGTGCCAGCAGCTTCGGAGGACACAGGTACTTC.

The chain carries TRBV28 and TRBJ1-2; TRBD1 aligns across 8 bases. J lost 1 base, V lost 0 bases, and 1 base had no gene match. CDR1 is MDHEN, CDR2 SYDVKM, per germline. The CDR3 has 15 residues. CDR3 coding DNA: TGTGCCAGCAGTTTATGGACAGGGGTTAACTATGGCTACACCTTC. Protein: CASSLWTGVNYGYTF.